This T cell receptor beta chain came from a study of OX40 agonist ivuxolimab in advanced cancers. Libraries were prepared by immunoSEQ multiplex PCR; TCRdb keeps only in-frame clonotypes and omits some of them. Altogether 11,000 to 15,000 clones are present, around four fifths being singletons, with the ten largest covering 25% to 35%. CDR1 is SGDLS and CDR2 is YYNGEE in the germline V gene. This CDR3 comprises 11 residues. The V and J ends lost 4 bases and 4 bases respectively, with 5 bases between them. Sequenced here: CD4+ or CD8+ T cells sorted from blood, sampled in a trial of the OX40 agonist ivuxolimab. The sequence derives from an adult with an advanced solid tumor such as melanoma, head and neck, liver or kidney cancer. The J gene is TRBJ1-1, the V gene TRBV9; D unclear. The CDR3 loop reads CASSPGTEAFF. The CDR3, as DNA: TGTGCCAGCAGCCCGGGCACTGAAGCTTTCTTT.